This is a list of T cell receptor beta chains from one sample in a study of blood T cell repertoires in COVID-19. The assay was immunoSEQ multiplex PCR, and TCRdb's table has in-frame clones only and misses some. The sample has roughly 250,000 clones, roughly nine tenths seen once; the top ten hold around 7.2%. The sample consisted of peripheral blood. Receptors were obtained from a man in his sixties who had recovered from COVID-19. CDR3s include the opening cysteine and the closing phenylalanine or tryptophan. The order of the fields is clone size, D gene, J gene, V gene, CDR3 protein, CDR3 DNA. The D gene is left open where the match is weak. Clone size is shown for a subset of rows, as once, few, many or a class of expanded clone.

>.|.|TRBJ2-1|TRBV4-1
CASRVVGGAGNEQFF
TGCGCCAGCAGGGTGGTGGGGGGGGCCGGGAATGAGCAGTTCTTC
>.|.|TRBJ2-5|TRBV14
CASSPYLGPQETQYF
TGTGCCAGCAGCCCGTATCTCGGTCCACAAGAGACCCAGTACTTC
>.|.|TRBJ1-1|TRBV19
CASSIGGLHTEAFF
TGTGCCAGTAGTATCGGGGGGCTCCACACTGAAGCTTTCTTT
>.|.|TRBJ1-1|TRBV21-1
CASSTPPGQLNTEAFF
TGTGCCAGCAGCACCCCCCCGGGACAGCTGAACACTGAAGCTTTCTTT
>once|.|TRBJ1-1|TRBV11-1
CASSLGDKNTEAFF
TGTGCCAGCAGCTTAGGAGACAAGAACACTGAAGCTTTCTTT
>.|TRBD2|TRBJ2-7|TRBV30
CAWSGLAGGTYEQYF
TGTGCCTGGAGTGGACTAGCGGGGGGGACCTACGAGCAGTACTTC
>few|.|TRBJ1-1|TRBV29-1
CSVAGGRGRDRVDNTEAFF
TGCAGCGTTGCCGGGGGGAGGGGCAGGGATAGAGTCGATAACACTGAAGCTTTCTTT
>.|TRBD1|TRBJ2-3|TRBV11-2
CASKRGTGNTDTQYF
TGTGCCAGCAAACGCGGGACAGGGAACACAGATACGCAGTATTTT
>.|.|TRBJ1-4|TRBV3-1/TRBV3-2
CASSQARMGSNEKLFF
TGTGCCAGCAGCCAAGCACGGATGGGGAGTAATGAAAAACTGTTTTTT
>few|TRBD1|TRBJ1-5|TRBV6-5
CASSYDLRGQPQHF
TGTGCCAGCAGTTACGATCTCAGGGGGCAGCCCCAGCATTTT
>.|.|TRBJ1-1|TRBV12-3/TRBV12-4
CASGHTEAFF
TGTGCCAGTGGGCACACTGAAGCTTTCTTT
>.|TRBD1|TRBJ2-5|TRBV7-9
CASSFLPGQGIETQYF
TGTGCCAGCAGCTTCCTGCCGGGACAGGGGATAGAGACCCAGTACTTC
>once|.|TRBJ2-7|TRBV5-1
CASSLGVVGIGSYEQYF
TGCGCCAGCAGCTTGGGAGTAGTAGGAATCGGGTCCTACGAGCAGTACTTC
>once|.|TRBJ2-2|TRBV6-5
CASGRGGNTGELFF
TGTGCCAGCGGGAGGGGGGGGAACACCGGGGAGCTGTTTTTT
>.|TRBD1|TRBJ1-2|TRBV5-1
CASTLSPDRDYGYTF
TGCGCCAGCACCCTTTCCCCTGACAGGGACTATGGCTACACCTTC
>.|TRBD2|TRBJ2-1|TRBV6-6
CASSGAGRAYNEQFF
TGTGCCAGCTCCGGAGCGGGGAGAGCCTACAATGAGCAGTTCTTC
>.|TRBD1|TRBJ1-4|TRBV7-4
CASSSSRGLLEKLFF
TGTGCCAGCAGCTCCTCCAGGGGGTTACTTGAAAAACTGTTTTTT